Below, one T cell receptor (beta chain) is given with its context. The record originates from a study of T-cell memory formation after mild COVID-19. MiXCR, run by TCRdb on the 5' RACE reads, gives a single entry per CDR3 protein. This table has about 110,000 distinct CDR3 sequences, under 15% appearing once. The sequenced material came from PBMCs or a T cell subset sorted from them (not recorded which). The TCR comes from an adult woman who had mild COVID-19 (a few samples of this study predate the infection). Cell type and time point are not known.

In DNA form, the CDR3 reads TGTGCCAGCTCACCCCCACAGGGAGCCTACGAGCAGTACTTC. Protein product: CASSPPQGAYEQYF. This chain connects TRBV6-2 or TRBV6-3 to TRBJ2-7; a weak D match, TRBD1 (6 bases). Germline CDR1 is MNHEY and CDR2 is SVGEGT. V shed 8 bases and J shed 2 bases, with 16 bases lying between them. CDR3 length equals 14 residues.